Described below is a single T cell receptor (beta chain) sequence and its context. This CDR3 is built from 15 residues. The trim removed 4 bases at V and 0 bases at J, leaving 5 bases unmatched. CDR1 is SGHRS, CDR2 YFSETQ, per germline. These data are taken from a study of cytomegalovirus exposure and HLA in healthy donors. Study-level background: The Caucasian-associated ancestry cluster held roughly 84% of 398 genotyped donors.

A multiplex PCR was run with 60 Vbeta primers and 13 Jbeta primers. Method: immunoSEQ multiplex PCR; TCRdb's copy keeps in-frame clones and lacks some. The sample consists of about 140,000 clones, less than 85% of them appearing once. This chain joins TRBV5-1 and TRBJ2-3, with 7 nucleotides matching TRBD2. The specimen was PBMCs. The TCR originated in a man aged 40-49 years in good health and CMV-seronegative. CDR3 region: CASSARGGSTDTQYF. The CDR3 DNA reads TGCGCCAGCAGCGCCCGGGGAGGGAGCACAGATACGCAGTATTTT.